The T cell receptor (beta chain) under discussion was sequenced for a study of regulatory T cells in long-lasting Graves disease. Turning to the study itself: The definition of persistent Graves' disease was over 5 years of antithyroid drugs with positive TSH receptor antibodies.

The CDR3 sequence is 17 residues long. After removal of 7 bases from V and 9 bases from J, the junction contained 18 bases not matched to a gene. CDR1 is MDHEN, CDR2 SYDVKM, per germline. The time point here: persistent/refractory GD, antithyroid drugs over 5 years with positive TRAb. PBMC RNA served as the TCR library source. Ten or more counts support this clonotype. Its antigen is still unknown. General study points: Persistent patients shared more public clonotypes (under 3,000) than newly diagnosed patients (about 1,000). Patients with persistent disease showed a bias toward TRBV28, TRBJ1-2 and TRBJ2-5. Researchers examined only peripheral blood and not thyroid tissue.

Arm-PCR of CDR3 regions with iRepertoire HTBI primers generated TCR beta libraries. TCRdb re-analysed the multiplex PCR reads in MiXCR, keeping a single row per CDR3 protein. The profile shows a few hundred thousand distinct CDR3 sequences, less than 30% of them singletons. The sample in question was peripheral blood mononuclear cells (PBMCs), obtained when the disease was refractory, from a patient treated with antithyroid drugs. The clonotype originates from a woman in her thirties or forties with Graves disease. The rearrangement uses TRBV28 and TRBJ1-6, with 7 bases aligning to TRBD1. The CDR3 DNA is TGTGCCAGCACCCCCATCGCCGGGACAGCACTTGGTTCACCCCTCCACTTT. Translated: CASTPIAGTALGSPLHF.